This TCR beta chain was found in a study of T cell responses to AZD1222 COVID-19 vaccine (dated by TCRdb to about 2021). Regarding the study in general: AZD1222 recipients whose second dose came at about 4 weeks and those whose second dose came at about 12 weeks were combined into one group, since spike-specific TCR depth and breadth did not differ between the two schedules. TCR sequencing covered 230 to 250 trial participants: 200 to 220 given two doses of AZD1222 and 26 given two doses of MenACWY control vaccine. Trial participants were enrolled into age subgroups of 18-55, 56-69 and 70-plus years, which contained 148, 28 and 57 TCR-sequenced participants, respectively. On the study overall, not on this receptor specifically: Reportedly, close to half of the unique spike-specific TCRs recognized epitopes lying outside the regions that are mutated in the B.1.351 and B.1.1.7 variants. The whole spike protein was spanned by vaccine-associated CD4 TCRs, and dominant responses were seen in regions 160-218 and 743-854. In the small 56-69-year group, the increase in depth fell short of significance, most likely because of low power. Most participants were white British and females outnumbered males, and the authors suggested that clonal diversity may have been underestimated. Because no day 14 peak-response samples were available, the repertoires could be characterized only after the peak T cell response. Only six AZD1222 recipients were SARS-CoV-2 seropositive at baseline, limiting conclusions about previously exposed vaccinees. A significant rise in spike-specific TCR breadth and depth was observed after two AZD1222 doses relative to day 0 and relative to MenACWY recipients.

This clone occurred once. This clone's antigen is unknown. Qualities for individual bases were not recorded, and no much larger clone is one base off. From the cysteine up to the phenylalanine, the CDR3 has a length of 12 residues. Of all the DNA, just the CDR3 is kept, 36 bases in frame from base 1. Trimming at the junction amounts to 7 bases on V and 13 bases on J, and the germline ends lie 19 bases apart. The germline V gene encodes CDR1 SEHNR and CDR2 FQNEAQ (reference sequence). The sample's time point label is to be understood as: baseline before first vaccination. Samples from vaccinated people were obtained from the UK trials COV001 and COV002, which included a single-blind randomized controlled phase 2/3 trial of AZD1222 (ChAdOx1 nCoV-19) in healthy adults. For TCRbeta chain sequencing, PBMC samples from trial participants were taken at day 0 and at day 28 after the second dose. The CDR3 regions of human TCRbeta chains were analyzed by immunosequencing. On the authors' methods: Repertoire TCRs were checked for matches against a reference library of SARS-CoV-2-specific TCRs that had been generated using the MIRA antigen-specificity platform. Breadth was defined as the fraction of unique TCRs that were SARS-CoV-2-associated. Depth was defined as the fraction of total T cells that were SARS-CoV-2-associated. Each spike-specific TCR was assigned to its reactive spike region and to a CD4 or CD8 class using the MIRA data. Log10-transformed breadth and depth values were compared by one-way ANOVA with Sidak's multiple comparisons tests. TCRdb carries this immuneACCESS record with in-frame sequences only. Its versions omit some clonotypes, under half of them owing to an unresolved V gene in the studies checked, with the rest unexplained. That table supplies the V and J calls and clone size; D and trimming were determined from the DNA. The sample records around 92,000 clones, roughly 93% of which are singletons. The top ten clones comprise 22% of the sample.

The chain links TRBV7-9 with TRBJ1-2, with a tentative D gene TRBD1 over 6 matching bases. The sequenced sample was peripheral blood, obtained on day 0 of AZD1222 vaccination. The sequence derives from an adult in good health. The DNA sequence follows: TGTGCCAGCACCGGGCAGGGGAGGGGTAGCACCTTC. This translates into CASTGQGRGSTF.